The T cell receptor (beta chain) described here comes from a study of Ad26.COV2.S vaccination and SARS-CoV-2 variants (dated by TCRdb to the early 2020s). Regarding the complete study: Donors in the vaccine arm were drawn from COV1001, a phase I-IIa trial of Ad26.COV2.S in healthy adults that was multicentre, randomized, double-blind and placebo-controlled. Throughout the experiments and outcome assessment, investigators stayed blinded to trial group allocation. Trial participants were randomized into five groups of five: low-dose or high-dose Ad26.COV2.S given once or twice, or placebo on both occasions. The specificity and breadth of SARS-CoV-2-reactive T cell receptors after Ad26.COV2.S vaccination were assessed by TCRbeta repertoire sequencing. A total of 32 samples were included in the TCR-sequenced set, comprising roughly 19 Ad26.COV2.S vaccine recipients, 5 placebo recipients and 8 SARS-CoV-2 convalescent individuals. Dosing of Ad26.COV2.S was intramuscular, at either 5x10^10 or 1x10^11 viral particles, delivered as one shot or as two shots spaced 56 days apart. The research as a whole found: The study was not powered to compare responses between vaccine doses or regimens. After vaccination, spike-specific CD8+ and CD4+ T cell responses were reported to show substantial breadth. The authors noted that total T cell responses may have been underestimated by the TCR breadth and depth analyses. Ad26.COV2.S recipients had higher spike-specific TCR breadth than placebo recipients (P = 0.0014). Non-spike TCR breadth was comparable between vaccine and placebo recipients, consistent with the vaccine containing only spike.

The sample's treatment or condition label, in plain terms: some 19 received Ad26.COV2.S at low or high dose, single or two shots; about 5 received placebo; per-sample allocation not given. Repertoires of vaccine and placebo recipients were sequenced from samples collected on day 63 after the first injection. In Cohort 1b, some 25 adults aged 18-55 years were enrolled at a single site in Boston, USA, between 29 July and 7 August 2020. Ad26.COV2.S was a replication-incompetent adenovirus type 26 vector expressing a prefusion-stabilized SARS-CoV-2 spike protein from the original Wuhan strain. A word on this clone: Its antigen is currently not known. The sample holds no much larger clone one base away, and base qualities are not on file.

The CDR3 contains 13 residues, cysteine and phenylalanine counted. The CDR3 DNA has 39 bases and is translated from base 1. The germline V gene encodes CDR1 LNHDA and CDR2 SQIVND (reference sequence). At the junction V is shortened by 4 bases and J by 2 bases, with 8 bases in between. TCRbeta CDR3 regions were sequenced with the immunoSEQ Assay. After extraction, genomic DNA underwent amplification by bias-controlled multiplex PCR, followed by high-throughput sequencing. Per the source publication's procedure: To quantify the absolute abundance of every unique TCRbeta CDR3 region, sequences were collapsed and filtered. T cell fraction was estimated by normalizing TCRbeta template counts to usable DNA, with usable DNA measured through amplification of reference genes found in all nucleated cells. Repertoire TCRs were annotated as SARS-CoV-2-specific by exact matching of V gene, CDR3 amino acid sequence and J gene to a known reactive TCR set. The reference SARS-CoV-2 TCR set came from MIRA and was filtered for enrichment in COVID-19-positive ImmuneCODE repertoires, removing public or cross-reactive TCRs. Using the MIRA antigens, annotated TCRs were further analysed by specific ORF or by position within an ORF. Depth was the summed frequency of annotated unique rearrangements, while breadth was defined as annotated unique rearrangements over total unique productive rearrangements. TCR breadth was compared between groups using two-sided Wilcoxon rank-sum tests. TCRdb's version of the immuneACCESS table is confined to in-frame rearrangements and falls short of the full clone set. An unresolved V gene accounts for under half of the shortfall where checked; the remainder is of unknown origin. That table furnishes V, J and clone size, whereas the DNA furnished D and trimming. The sample has fewer than 800,000 clones on record, more than 80% of them singletons. Jointly, the top ten make up approximately 1.5% of the sample.

The rearranged chain carries TRBV19 and TRBJ2-5; too little of a D gene remains to name it. The sample here was peripheral blood, taken in a trial of Ad26.COV2.S vaccine versus placebo. This clonotype originated in a person aged 18-60 years who received the Ad26.COV2.S COVID-19 vaccine or a placebo. The CDR3 reads as follows: CASSRNYQETQYF. The DNA sequence reads TGTGCCAGTAGTAGGAACTATCAAGAGACCCAGTACTTC.